The rows below give T cell receptor beta chains drawn from one sample of a study of technical replicates of blood from several donors. Profiling relied on immunoSEQ multiplex PCR, and the TCRdb table lists in-frame clones only, not all of them. The sample has about 72,000 clones, 95% seen once; the top ten hold approximately 0.24%. The sequenced sample was T cells isolated from PBMCs. The receptors were sampled from a human donor in good health. Both conserved end residues are part of each CDR3. Fields, in order: clone size, V gene, D gene, J gene, CDR3 protein, CDR3 DNA. A D gene is named only where the DNA matches it firmly. A clone size is listed for some rows: how often the clone was seen (once, few, many), or a class if it is expanded.

>NA|TRBV15|TRBD2|TRBJ2-1
CATSGWTSGRALEQFF
TGTGCCACCAGCGGATGGACTAGCGGGAGGGCCCTTGAGCAGTTCTTC
>NA|TRBV6-5|NA|TRBJ2-3
CASSYIAESTDTQYF
TGTGCCAGCAGTTATATAGCGGAAAGCACAGATACGCAGTATTTT
>once|TRBV2|NA|TRBJ2-5
CASSEGAGAQYF
TGTGCCAGCAGTGAGGGGGCAGGGGCCCAGTACTTC
>NA|TRBV28|TRBD1|TRBJ1-5
CASSIGTGGAGNQPQHF
TGTGCCAGCAGCATTGGGACAGGGGGCGCCGGCAATCAGCCCCAGCATTTT
>NA|TRBV6-4|NA|TRBJ1-1
CASRAFMNTEAFF
TGTGCCAGCAGGGCCTTCATGAACACTGAAGCTTTCTTT
>once|TRBV10-1|NA|TRBJ1-1
CATSLNMNTEAFF
TGCGCCACTTCCCTTAACATGAACACTGAAGCTTTCTTT
>NA|TRBV19|NA|TRBJ2-1
CASSIAGLRGDEQFF
TGTGCCAGCTCCATCGCGGGACTCCGGGGCGATGAGCAGTTCTTC
>NA|TRBV19|TRBD2|TRBJ2-7
CATRASGSHEQYF
TGTGCCACCCGGGCTAGCGGGAGTCACGAGCAGTACTTC
>once|TRBV14|NA|TRBJ2-5
CASSQENGMVLTPQYF
TGTGCCAGCAGCCAAGAAAACGGGATGGTGCTAACACCCCAGTACTTC
>NA|TRBV5-1|TRBD2|TRBJ2-5
CASSLWGGSQETQYF
TGCGCCAGCAGCCTTTGGGGGGGGAGCCAAGAGACCCAGTACTTC
>NA|TRBV30|TRBD1|TRBJ2-3
CAWSGGLTGVFTDTQYF
TGTGCCTGGAGCGGGGGCCTGACAGGGGTGTTCACAGATACGCAGTATTTT
>NA|TRBV5-8|NA|TRBJ2-7
CAIRGSSFTYEQYF
TGTGCCATTCGCGGGTCCTCCTTCACCTACGAGCAGTACTTC
>few|TRBV6-5|TRBD1|TRBJ2-7
CASRLQGPPYEQYF
TGTGCCAGCAGATTACAGGGGCCCCCCTACGAGCAGTACTTC
>NA|TRBV6-6|TRBD2|TRBJ2-1
CASSGTSGRVEQFF
TGTGCCAGCAGCGGGACTAGCGGGAGGGTTGAGCAGTTCTTC
>NA|TRBV2|TRBD1|TRBJ1-5
CASSPGTFRTGALEPQHF
TGTGCCAGCAGCCCAGGGACCTTCAGGACAGGGGCATTGGAGCCCCAGCATTTT
>NA|TRBV5-1|TRBD2|TRBJ2-2
CASSVSSGRTTGELFF
TGCGCCAGCAGCGTAAGTAGCGGGAGGACCACCGGGGAGCTGTTTTTT
>NA|TRBV27|TRBD1|TRBJ1-1
CASSERQGRDTEAFF
TGTGCCAGCAGTGAACGACAGGGGAGGGACACTGAAGCTTTCTTT
>once|TRBV6-1|TRBD1|TRBJ1-1
CASSEPRDRGEAFF
TGTGCCAGCAGTGAACCTCGGGACAGGGGGGAAGCTTTCTTT
>NA|TRBV7-9|NA|TRBJ1-2
CASSTYSFPHNYGYTF
TGTGCCAGCAGCACCTACAGCTTTCCGCATAACTATGGCTACACCTTC
>once|TRBV4-1|NA|TRBJ1-1
CASSQGGRVEAFF
TGCGCCAGCAGCCAAGGGGGCAGGGTTGAAGCTTTCTTT
>NA|TRBV25-1|NA|TRBJ1-1
CASSGAGTEAFF
TGTGCCAGCAGTGGAGCTGGTACTGAAGCTTTCTTT
>once|TRBV5-1|TRBD1|TRBJ1-2
CASSRDRGLLSGYTF
TGCGCCAGCAGCCGGGACAGGGGATTACTTTCCGGCTACACCTTC
>NA|TRBV11-2|NA|TRBJ2-1
CASSPSPGLTNWEQFF
TGTGCCAGCAGCCCCTCCCCGGGACTGACGAATTGGGAGCAGTTCTTC
>NA|TRBV27|NA|TRBJ2-3
CASMEGPIDTQYF
TGTGCCAGCATGGAGGGTCCCATTGATACGCAGTATTTT
>once|TRBV5-1|TRBD1|TRBJ1-6
CASTPGQDKSPLHF
TGCGCCAGCACCCCGGGACAGGATAAATCACCCCTCCACTTT
>NA|TRBV7-2|NA|TRBJ2-3
CASSLIVSRGTDTQYF
TGTGCCAGCAGCTTAATCGTCTCCAGGGGCACAGATACGCAGTATTTT
>NA|TRBV28|NA|TRBJ2-1
CASRPGLQTYNEQFF
TGTGCCAGCAGACCAGGACTACAAACCTACAATGAGCAGTTCTTC
>NA|TRBV6-1|TRBD1|TRBJ2-7
CASSLQGQGADEQYF
TGTGCCAGCAGTCTTCAGGGACAGGGGGCGGACGAGCAGTACTTC
>NA|TRBV4-1|TRBD1|TRBJ2-1
CASSQDGSRGWNEQFF
TGCGCCAGCAGCCAAGATGGTAGCAGGGGGTGGAATGAGCAGTTCTTC
>NA|TRBV7-9|TRBD1|TRBJ1-2
CASSFGTGIYYGYTF
TGTGCCAGCAGCTTCGGGACAGGCATTTACTATGGCTACACCTTC
>NA|TRBV30|NA|TRBJ2-7
CASGTYEQYF
TGTGCCTCGGGGACCTACGAGCAGTACTTC
>NA|TRBV4-1|NA|TRBJ1-2
CASSQARTLLDGYTF
TGCGCCAGCAGCCAAGCCCGGACTTTGCTGGATGGCTACACCTTC
>NA|TRBV6-1|TRBD1|TRBJ2-2
CASSRQGEAGELFF
TGTGCCAGCAGTAGACAGGGAGAGGCAGGGGAGCTGTTTTTT
>NA|TRBV5-1|TRBD1|TRBJ1-4
CASSTRQGGNEKLFF
TGCGCCAGCAGCACCCGACAGGGTGGAAATGAAAAACTGTTTTTT
>NA|TRBV5-1|NA|TRBJ2-1
CASSLGVGGNEQFF
TGCGCCAGCAGCTTGGGAGTAGGGGGCAATGAGCAGTTCTTC
>once|TRBV7-8|TRBD1|TRBJ2-7
CASSVETPGQGYEQYF
TGTGCCAGCAGCGTAGAGACACCGGGACAGGGTTACGAGCAGTACTTC
>NA|TRBV15|NA|TRBJ1-3
CATSRDLTGNSGNTIYF
TGTGCCACCAGCAGAGACCTTACAGGAAACTCTGGAAACACCATATATTTT
>NA|TRBV12-2|NA|TRBJ2-1
CASRLEAGGPYNEQFF
TGTGCAAGTCGCTTAGAGGCGGGAGGGCCTTACAATGAGCAGTTCTTC
>few|TRBV5-1|NA|TRBJ2-7
CASSLLRSEGEQYF
TGCGCCAGCAGCTTGTTGCGGTCAGAGGGCGAGCAGTACTTC
>NA|TRBV19|NA|TRBJ2-1
CASSLASLSYNEQFF
TGTGCCAGTAGCCTAGCAAGTCTCTCCTACAATGAGCAGTTCTTC
>NA|TRBV30|NA|TRBJ1-3
CAWSSGGRGNTIYF
TGTGCCTGGAGTTCGGGGGGCCGTGGAAACACCATATATTTT
>NA|TRBV6-1|TRBD1|TRBJ2-1
CASRDTGTVDNEQFF
TGTGCCAGCAGAGACACCGGGACAGTAGACAATGAGCAGTTCTTC
>NA|TRBV5-1|NA|TRBJ2-7
CASSPTSYEQYF
TGCGCCAGCAGCCCAACTTCCTACGAGCAGTACTTC
>NA|TRBV6-1|NA|TRBJ1-5
CASSDRASNQPQHF
TGTGCCAGCAGTGACAGGGCTAGCAATCAGCCCCAGCATTTT
>NA|TRBV11-2|TRBD1|TRBJ2-2
CASSLDGTANTGELFF
TGTGCCAGCAGCTTAGACGGGACAGCGAACACCGGGGAGCTGTTTTTT
>NA|TRBV7-8|NA|TRBJ2-1
CASSFARTLSYNEQFF
TGTGCCAGCAGCTTCGCGCGGACTCTCTCCTACAATGAGCAGTTCTTC
>NA|TRBV9|TRBD2|TRBJ2-3
CASSVAGGGAEADTQYF
TGTGCCAGCAGCGTAGCCGGCGGGGGGGCTGAAGCAGATACGCAGTATTTT
>NA|TRBV15|NA|TRBJ2-5
CATSRVAAQETQYF
TGTGCCACCAGCAGAGTAGCGGCCCAAGAGACCCAGTACTTC
>NA|TRBV5-1|NA|TRBJ2-1
CASSLGREQFF
TGCGCCAGCAGCTTGGGGAGGGAGCAGTTCTTC
>NA|TRBV28|TRBD2|TRBJ2-3
CASSASGRGGADTQYF
TGTGCCAGCAGCGCTAGCGGCCGCGGAGGTGCAGATACGCAGTATTTT
>NA|TRBV5-6|NA|TRBJ1-2
CASSSTDLNTMFNYGYTF
TGTGCCAGCAGCTCTACAGATCTTAACACAATGTTTAACTATGGCTACACCTTC